These 9 T cell receptor beta chains originate from one sample sequenced in a study of blood T cell repertoires in COVID-19. Libraries were prepared by immunoSEQ multiplex PCR; TCRdb keeps only in-frame clonotypes and omits some of them. The sample yields under 100,000 clones, almost 85% seen once. Material for sequencing was peripheral blood. Receptors originate from a man aged 60 to 75 with acute or convalescent COVID-19.

The chain uses TRBV30 and TRBJ2-1; TRBD1 is a possible D gene (5 bases). Looked up from germline, CDR1 is GTSNPN and CDR2 is SVGIG (reference sequence). Deletions cut 3 bases from V and 7 bases from J, with 7 bases between. The CDR3 loop spans 11 amino acids. CDR3 nucleotide sequence: TGTGCCTGGAGGACAGTGAATGAGCAGTTCTTC. This codes for CAWRTVNEQFF.

The CDR3 sequence is CASSLDRSSYEQYF. The DNA for the CDR3 is TGCGCCAGCAGCTTGGACCGTAGCTCCTACGAGCAGTACTTC. The rearrangement links TRBV5-1 to TRBJ2-7; unclear D gene. This CDR3 is 14 amino acids long. Trimming took off 0 bases at V and 0 bases at J, with 7 bases between the two ends. The germline gives CDR1 SGHRS, CDR2 YFSETQ.

This clone was observed a single time. The rearrangement uses TRBV6-6 and TRBJ1-2, with D maybe TRBD1 (5 bases). The V end was cut by 4 bases, the J end by 8 bases, with 23 bases between. Germline CDR1 and CDR2: MNHNY and SVGAGI (reference sequence). The CDR3 length is 16 residues. DNA of the CDR3: TGTGCCAGCAGTTTACTCTCTTTTGGGACTCCGGAGGGCTACACCTTC. Protein sequence: CASSLLSFGTPEGYTF.

The V and J genes are TRBV11-2 and TRBJ2-3, with D tentatively TRBD2 (5 bases). The V end lost 0 bases, the J end lost 7 bases, and 14 bases lay between the germline ends. Germline CDR1 and CDR2: SGHAT and FQNNGV. The length of the CDR3 is 15 residues. The CDR3 spells CASSLDGLDTNTQYF. The CDR3 nucleotides read TGTGCCAGCAGCTTAGATGGACTCGACACGAATACGCAGTATTTT.

This clone has more than one count but fewer than ten. The chain is built from TRBV7-2 and TRBJ2-7; TRBD1 agrees at 10 bases. J lost 6 bases, V lost 2 bases, and 4 bases had no gene match. The CDR3 is 14 amino acids. The V gene's germline CDR1 is SGHTA and CDR2 FQGNSA. The CDR3 nucleotides are TGTGCCAGCAGCTTAATGGGACAGGGGTTCGAGCAGTACTTC. It translates to CASSLMGQGFEQYF.

The chain combines TRBV29-1 with TRBJ2-5; 7 bases align to TRBD2. The CDR3 has 13 residues. V shed 4 bases, J shed 5 bases, and the junction held 7 bases outside the gene matches. The germline V gene encodes CDR1 SQVTM and CDR2 ANQGSEA. The CDR3 DNA reads TGCAGCGTTGGACGGGGGGTCCGGGAGACCCAGTACTTC. Translated, it gives CSVGRGVRETQYF.

CDR3 DNA sequence: TGTGCCAGCAGCAAAGATCCCACCCGCGGAAACAATCAGCCCCAGCATTTT. Its protein is CASSKDPTRGNNQPQHF. V is TRBV21-1 and J is TRBJ1-5. TRBV21-1 is described as a pseudogene. This CDR3 contains 17 residues.

The chain employs TRBV29-1 and TRBJ1-1; the match to TRBD1 covers 9 bases. V was pared by 6 bases and J by 0 bases, with 2 bases of the junction left unmatched. Germline values: CDR1 SQVTM, CDR2 ANQGSEA. CDR3 length: 13 amino acids. The CDR3 sequence: CSVTGGLNTEAFF. DNA of the CDR3: TGCAGCGTAACAGGGGGCCTGAACACTGAAGCTTTCTTT.

The gene calls are TRBV6-1 and TRBJ2-3; 9 bases line up with TRBD2. The length of the CDR3 is 17 residues. V shed 0 bases, J shed 3 bases, and the junction held 7 bases outside the gene matches. Germline CDR1 is MNHNS and CDR2 is SASEGT. CDR3 protein: CASSEAGSGSFTDTQYF. Here the CDR3 DNA reads TGTGCCAGCAGTGAAGCCGGTAGCGGGAGTTTTACAGATACGCAGTATTTT.